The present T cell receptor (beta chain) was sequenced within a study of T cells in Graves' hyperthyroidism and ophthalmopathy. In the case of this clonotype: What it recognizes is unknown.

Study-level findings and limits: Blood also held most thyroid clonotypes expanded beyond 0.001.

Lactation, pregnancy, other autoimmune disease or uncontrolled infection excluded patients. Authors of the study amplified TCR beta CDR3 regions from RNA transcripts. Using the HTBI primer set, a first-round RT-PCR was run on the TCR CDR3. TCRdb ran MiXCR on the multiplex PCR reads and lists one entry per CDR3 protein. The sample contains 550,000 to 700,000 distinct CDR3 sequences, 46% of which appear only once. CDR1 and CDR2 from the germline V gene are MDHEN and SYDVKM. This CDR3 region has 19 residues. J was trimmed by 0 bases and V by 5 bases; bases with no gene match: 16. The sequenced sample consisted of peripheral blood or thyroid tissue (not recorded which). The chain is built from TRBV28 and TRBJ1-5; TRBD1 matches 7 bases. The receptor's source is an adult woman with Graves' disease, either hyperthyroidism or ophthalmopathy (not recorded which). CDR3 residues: CASSPYSPDREDSNQPQHF. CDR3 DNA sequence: TGTGCCAGCAGTCCCTACTCGCCCGACAGGGAAGATAGCAATCAGCCCCAGCATTTT. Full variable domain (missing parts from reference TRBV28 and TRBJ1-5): DVKVTQSSRYLVKRTGEKVFLECVQDMDHENMFWYRQDPGLGLRLIYFSYDVKMKEKGDIPEGYSVSREKKERFSLILESASTNQTSMYLCASSPYSPDREDSNQPQHFGDGTRLSIL.